This T cell receptor (beta chain) was retrieved from a study of CD8+CD57+ T cells in acquired aplastic anemia. Across the study: DNA per sorted CD4+ or CD8+ sample ranged about 0.2 to 27.4 ug, averaging around 3.1 ug. Findings and limits, study-wide: The number of CD8+ CDR3 sequences shared by patients and controls was twenty-nine.

Details on this clonotype: What it binds is unknown.

The V gene lost 3 bases and the J gene lost 12 bases, with 24 bases spanning the gap. Germline CDR1 is SGHTA and CDR2 is FQGTGA. The CDR3 covers 16 residues. Researchers used genomic DNA as the template to profile TCR beta VDJ and CDR3. TCRdb independently ran MiXCR on the reads; one entry per CDR3 protein. The sample has fewer than 300,000 distinct CDR3 sequences, approximately 86% seen once. Sequenced patients had shown CD8+CD57+ cell expansion by flow cytometry. Diagnosis of severe acquired aplastic anemia applied to all patients. Receipt of therapy had not occurred in any patient by the time of blood sampling.

Sample: sorted CD4+, CD8+, or CD8+CD57+ T cells (not recorded which) from PBMCs. This chain connects TRBV7-3 to TRBJ2-1; D is ambiguous. The receptor comes from a human donor with aplastic anemia. The CDR3 DNA reads as TGTGCCAGCAGCTTTTACGGCACTGAAGGGTTCTTTGGGCAGTTCTTC. Protein: CASSFYGTEGFFGQFF.